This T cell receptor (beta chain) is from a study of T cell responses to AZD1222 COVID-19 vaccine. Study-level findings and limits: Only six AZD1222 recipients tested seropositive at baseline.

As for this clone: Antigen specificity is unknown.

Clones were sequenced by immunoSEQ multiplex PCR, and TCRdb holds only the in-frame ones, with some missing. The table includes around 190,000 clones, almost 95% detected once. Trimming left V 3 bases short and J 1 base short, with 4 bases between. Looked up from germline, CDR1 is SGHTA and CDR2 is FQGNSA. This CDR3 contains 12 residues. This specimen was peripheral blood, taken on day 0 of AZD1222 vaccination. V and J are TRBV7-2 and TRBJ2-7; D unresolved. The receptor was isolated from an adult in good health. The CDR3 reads CASSLSSYEQYF. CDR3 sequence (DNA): TGTGCCAGCAGCTTGAGTTCCTACGAGCAGTACTTC.